A single sample gave rise to the 7 T cell receptor beta chains below, sequenced in a study of radiation and T cells in renal cell carcinoma. The repertoire was sequenced with immunoSEQ multiplex PCR; TCRdb's copy has only in-frame clones and lacks some. The sample gives some 150,000 clones, 87% of which show up once; roughly 13% is in the top ten. The time point: blood 2 weeks post-SBRT. Stated treatment: 15 Gy SBRT to primary tumor, nephrectomy 4 weeks later. Sequencing used blood, obtained from a patient whose treatment included radiotherapy and nephrectomy. These TCRs come from a woman in her fifties or sixties with renal cell carcinoma.

This clone was observed once. The chain links TRBV18 to TRBJ1-2; D ambiguous. Trimming took 3 bases from V and 5 from J, leaving 10 bases between them. Germline V gene lookup returns CDR1 KGHSH and CDR2 LQKENI. The CDR3 totals 13 residues. The CDR3 sequence is CASSPAENYGYTF. DNA of the CDR3: TGTGCCAGCTCACCGGCGGAGAATTATGGCTACACCTTC. The whole variable domain, filled in from reference TRBV18 and TRBJ1-2, reads NAGVMQNPRHLVRRRGQEARLRCSPMKGHSHVYWYRQLPEEGLKFMVYLQKENIIDESGMPKERFSAEFPKEGPSILRIQQVVRGDSAAYFCASSPAENYGYTFGSGTRLTVV.

This rearrangement joins TRBV2 to TRBJ1-5; no clear D. Germline CDR1 and CDR2: SNHLY and FYNNEI. The CDR3 covers 12 residues. V lost 9 bases, J lost 3 bases, and 9 bases lay in between. CDR3 nucleotide sequence: TGTGCCAGTCGGACGGCCAATCAGCCCCAGCATTTT. Translating gives CASRTANQPQHF.

The CDR3 DNA follows: TGTGCCAGCAGCGCCCGCATTAGCGGGGGGTCCGTCTACCAAGAGACCCAGTACTTC. It is translated as CASSARISGGSVYQETQYF. This rearrangement joins TRBV7-9 to TRBJ2-5; 10 bases line up with TRBD2. The ends lost 5 bases at V and 0 bases at J; junction bases unmatched: 15. Germline CDR1 and CDR2: SEHNR and FQNEAQ (reference sequence). This CDR3 spans 19 amino acids.

A few counts support this clone. The chain has TRBV6-5 and TRBJ1-2, with TRBD1 matching 7 bases. The CDR3 sequence is 14 residues long. After removal of 6 bases from V and 7 bases from J, the junction contained 11 bases not matched to a gene. Germline loops: CDR1 MNHEY, CDR2 SVGAGI. This chain's CDR3 is CASRVPYGTAGYTF. For the CDR3, the DNA is TGTGCCAGCAGAGTCCCCTATGGGACAGCTGGCTACACCTTC.

The chain has TRBV10-1 and TRBJ1-1; no definite D call. V was shortened by 1 base and J by 5 bases, with 8 bases between the two germline ends. Germline V CDR1 and CDR2: WNHNN, SYGVQD (reference sequence). There are 13 residues in the CDR3. This CDR3 reads CASSEFRETEAFF. The CDR3 bases are TGCGCCAGCAGTGAGTTTAGGGAGACTGAAGCTTTCTTT.

V gene TRBV7-2 combines with J gene TRBJ2-3; 8 bases line up with TRBD1. The CDR3 runs to 17 residues. V was clipped by 1 base and J by 3 bases; unmatched bases: 9. Germline V lookup: CDR1 SGHTA, CDR2 FQGNSA. The CDR3 here is CASSLGPTGVGTDTQYF. CDR3 bases: TGTGCCAGCAGCTTAGGCCCGACAGGGGTGGGTACAGATACGCAGTATTTT.

The CDR3, as DNA: TGTGCCAGCAGCTCCGGGACAGATAATTCACCCCTCCACTTT. Translated, it gives CASSSGTDNSPLHF. The chain has TRBV7-9 and TRBJ1-6; 7 bases are shared with TRBD1. The V gene end was trimmed by 4 bases and the J gene end by 5 bases; junction bases not matched to a gene: 2. Germline V gene sequence: CDR1 SEHNR, CDR2 FQNEAQ (reference sequence). This CDR3 comprises 14 residues.